These 22 T cell receptor beta chains were sequenced from one sample in a study of T cells expressing NK-cell markers. From its re-call of the 5' RACE reads, TCRdb lists each CDR3 protein once, without DNA. The sample has about 540,000 distinct CDR3 sequences. The specimen sequenced was blood T cells: a sorted CD56 or NKG2C T cell subset, CD4+ or CD8+ T cells, or bulk PBMC T cells (not recorded which). The receptors stem from a man younger than 30 in good health.

V gene TRBV15 combines with J gene TRBJ2-5; TCRdb outputs TRBD1, but without DNA this stays unchecked. The CDR3 runs to 15 residues. The germline CDR1 and CDR2 sequences are LNHNV and YYDKDF (reference sequence). CDR3 amino acids: CATSRDGTGLETQYF.

The V and J genes are TRBV27 and TRBJ2-1; TCRdb picks TRBD2, but there is no DNA to check that call. The CDR3 has 18 residues. Germline V CDR1 and CDR2: MNHEY, SMNVEV (reference sequence). The CDR3 loop is CASSLLAGGSTTYNEQFF.

J is TRBJ2-1 and V is TRBV2; TCRdb's D gene call, TRBD1, goes unchecked for lack of DNA. The CDR3 covers 16 residues. Germline CDR1 reads SNHLY; CDR2 reads FYNNEI. CDR3 protein: CASSELRAGTDNEQFF.

The chain combines TRBV6-1 with TRBJ2-4; TCRdb's D call, TRBD1, is unchecked because there is no DNA. CDR1 is MNHNS and CDR2 is SASEGT in the germline V gene. This CDR3 comprises 19 residues. CDR3 sequence: CASSEAGDRGLWTKNIQYF.

The V call is TRBV7-9, the J call TRBJ2-5. The length of the CDR3 is 14 residues. Germline V gene sequence: CDR1 SEHNR, CDR2 FQNEAQ (reference sequence). CDR3 sequence: CASSFERTQETQYF.

The V gene is TRBV24-1, the J gene TRBJ2-1; TCRdb's D gene call, TRBD2, goes unchecked for lack of DNA. CDR1 is KGHDR and CDR2 is SFDVKD in the germline V gene. The CDR3 has 16 amino acids. The CDR3 sequence is CATADQGHSSYNEQFF.

The chain carries TRBV30 and TRBJ2-4; TCRdb selects TRBD1, and the lack of DNA leaves this call unchecked. CDR3 length equals 14 residues. The germline V gene has CDR1 GTSNPN and CDR2 SVGIG (reference sequence). The CDR3 is CAWGTGKGENIQYF. Full variable domain (rest looked up from reference TRBV30 and TRBJ2-4): SQTIHQWPATLVQPVGSPLSLECTVEGTSNPNLYWYRQAAGRGLQLLFYSVGIGQISSEVPQNLSASRPQDRQFILSSKKLLLSDSGFYLCAWGTGKGENIQYFGAGTRLSVL.

The rearrangement uses TRBV6-2 or TRBV6-3 and TRBJ2-1. CDR3 length equals 12 residues. The germline V gene encodes CDR1 MNHEY and CDR2 SVGEGT. The CDR3 loop reads CASTDVGNEQFF.

This rearrangement joins TRBV4-2 to TRBJ2-7; TCRdb designates TRBD1, a call that cannot be tested without DNA. The CDR3 sequence is 16 residues long. Germline V CDR1 and CDR2: LGHNA, YNFKEQ. The CDR3 sequence is CASSLEWIPGVYEQYF.

This CDR3 reads CASSVLGQGTDTQYF. The chain links TRBV9 to TRBJ2-3; no DNA is available, so the TRBD1 call from TCRdb remains unchecked. This CDR3 spans 15 amino acids. The germline V gene encodes CDR1 SGDLS and CDR2 YYNGEE.

The J gene is TRBJ1-2, the V gene TRBV28; the TRBD1 assignment by TCRdb is unverifiable without DNA. This CDR3 contains 17 residues. Germline CDR1 MDHEN, CDR2 SYDVKM. The CDR3 protein is CASSFTGQGARQDGYTF.

V gene TRBV6-6 combines with J gene TRBJ2-1. CDR1 and CDR2 (germline): MNHNY, SVGAGI (reference sequence). The length of the CDR3 is 12 residues. The CDR3 region is CASSTSFNEQFF.

V usage is TRBV24-1 and J usage is TRBJ2-3; TCRdb reports TRBD2, a call that lacks DNA to check it against. The CDR3 has 17 residues. Per germline, CDR1 KGHDR and CDR2 SFDVKD. The CDR3 loop reads CATSDLGSGGSTDTQYF.

This chain links TRBV7-3 with TRBJ2-1; checking the TCRdb D call of TRBD2 is not possible without DNA. CDR1 and CDR2 from the germline V gene are SGHTA and FQGTGA. The CDR3 covers 19 residues. The CDR3 spells CASSQGASGRAKPSNEQFF.

The chain uses TRBV5-1 and TRBJ1-6; without DNA, the TCRdb call of TRBD1 cannot be checked. The germline CDR1 and CDR2 sequences are SGHRS and YFSETQ. The CDR3 runs 16 residues. CDR3 region: CASSVMGGQGDSPLHF.

The chain recombines TRBV4-2 with TRBJ2-1; TCRdb lists TRBD2, though no DNA is available to test this call. Looked up from germline, CDR1 is LGHNA and CDR2 is YNFKEQ. The CDR3 is 14 residues long. CDR3 sequence: CASSRGLSDEGQFF.

The chain recombines TRBV11-1 with TRBJ2-5; the TCRdb call, TRBD2, lacks DNA for checking. This CDR3 contains 18 residues. Germline V gene sequence: CDR1 SGHAT, CDR2 FQDESV (reference sequence). CDR3: CASSSNGLAGSQRETQYF.

V is TRBV7-2 and J is TRBJ1-5. Germline V gene lookup returns CDR1 SGHTA and CDR2 FQGNSA. CDR3 length equals 13 residues. Here the CDR3 reads CASRSMVGQPQHF.

The gene calls are TRBV27 and TRBJ2-7. The CDR3 is 15 amino acids. The germline V gene has CDR1 MNHEY and CDR2 SMNVEV (reference sequence). CDR3 loop: CASSSTETGAYEQYF.

The rearrangement links TRBV20-1 to TRBJ1-5; the D call from TCRdb, TRBD1, cannot be confirmed without DNA. Per the germline V gene, CDR1 is DFQATT and CDR2 is SNEGSKA (reference sequence). The CDR3 has 15 residues. The chain's CDR3 is CSALRGGEGNQPQHF.

The rearrangement joins TRBV11-3 to TRBJ2-3; the D call from TCRdb, TRBD2, cannot be confirmed without DNA. The CDR3 length is 14 residues. CDR1 is SGHNT, CDR2 YENEEA, per germline. CDR3 in amino acids: CASSRPSGPDTQYF.

This chain connects TRBV20-1 to TRBJ2-5; TCRdb's D call of TRBD2 is untestable without DNA. Per the germline V gene, CDR1 is DFQATT and CDR2 is SNEGSKA (reference sequence). This CDR3 is built from 18 residues. The CDR3 sequence: CSAIPWTSGSEPPETQYF.